The 29 T cell receptor beta chains below all came from one sample that was sequenced in a study of T cells after yellow fever vaccination. One entry per CDR3 protein results from TCRdb running MiXCR on the 5' RACE reads. Among some 400,000 distinct CDR3 sequences listed, more than 5.5% were seen once. Sequenced here: PBMCs, sampled 5 days after the yellow fever booster vaccination. The receptors stem from a man aged 25 to 40 who received the YFV17D yellow fever vaccine.

This clonotype was recorded at least ten times. The chain links TRBV9 to TRBJ1-1; D unclear. The CDR3 has 13 residues. The V gene lost 3 bases and the J gene lost 0 bases, with 6 bases spanning the gap. CDR1 and CDR2 (germline): SGDLS, YYNGEE. The CDR3 DNA is TGTGCCAGCAGCGCAGAAATGAACACTGAAGCTTTCTTT. Encoded protein: CASSAEMNTEAFF.

This clonotype was seen ten or more times. The gene calls are TRBV25-1 and TRBJ2-7; 8 nucleotides match TRBD1. This CDR3 is built from 16 residues. Losses at the gene ends were 3 bases for V and 2 bases for J; bases not matched to a gene: 9. Germline assignment: CDR1 MGHDK and CDR2 SYGVNS. The CDR3 reads CASSDKPGQVTYEQYF. The CDR3, as DNA: TGTGCCAGCAGTGACAAGCCGGGACAGGTAACCTACGAGCAGTACTTC.

The chain recombines TRBV9 with TRBJ2-7; D uncertain. Germline V gene data show CDR1 as SGDLS and CDR2 as YYNGEE. The ends were cut back, 0 bases at V and 5 bases at J, with 15 bases in the middle. This CDR3 has 15 amino acids. For the CDR3, the DNA is TGTGCCAGCAGCGTAGAAGGTAGCCAACCCAACGAGCAGTACTTC. Translation gives CASSVEGSQPNEQYF.

Only a few counts were recorded for this clonotype. The chain combines TRBV6-5 with TRBJ2-1, with TRBD2 as a possible D gene (6 bases). This CDR3 region has 16 residues. The V gene's germline CDR1 is MNHEY and CDR2 SVGAGI. The V and J ends lost 0 bases and 1 base respectively, with 10 bases between them. This CDR3 reads CASSYSRAGSYNEQFF. For the CDR3, the DNA is TGTGCCAGCAGTTACTCAAGAGCGGGTTCCTACAATGAGCAGTTCTTC.

The DNA of the CDR3 is TGCAGTGCCACATCCGGGACAGCGAAAGAGACGCAGTATTTT. Translated, it gives CSATSGTAKETQYF. This chain links TRBV20-1 with TRBJ2-3; TRBD1 matches at 7 bases. Germline CDR1 DFQATT, CDR2 SNEGSKA (reference sequence). CDR3 length equals 14 residues. V shed 6 bases, J shed 9 bases, and the junction held 15 bases outside the gene matches.

This clonotype was detected ten times or more. The V gene is TRBV25-1, the J gene TRBJ1-5, with D perhaps matching TRBD1 (5 bases). The germline gives CDR1 MGHDK, CDR2 SYGVNS. The V gene lost 3 bases and the J gene lost 7 bases, with 13 bases spanning the gap. This CDR3 is 14 amino acids long. Here the CDR3 reads CASSDQGLKQPQHF. The CDR3 coding sequence is TGTGCCAGCAGTGATCAGGGTCTGAAGCAGCCCCAGCATTTT.

This CDR3 is CASSLEGGQPQHF. The CDR3, as DNA: TGCGCCAGCAGCTTGGAGGGGGGACAGCCCCAGCATTTT. The chain has TRBV5-1 and TRBJ1-5; tentatively, D is TRBD1 (6 bases). CDR1 and CDR2 from the germline V gene are SGHRS and YFSETQ. Trimming pared 0 bases from V and 7 bases from J, leaving 8 bases between. The CDR3 has 13 amino acids.

At least ten counts were recorded for this clonotype. This chain joins TRBV7-2 and TRBJ2-7, with 11 positions matching TRBD1. The CDR3 spans 16 residues. V trimming: 2 bases; J trimming: 5 bases; junction bases outside the gene matches: 8. Germline CDR1 is SGHTA and CDR2 is FQGNSA. The CDR3: CASSLKGQGVYHEQYF. In nucleotides, the CDR3 is TGTGCCAGCAGCTTAAAGGGACAGGGGGTATATCACGAGCAGTACTTC.

The V gene is TRBV12-3 or TRBV12-4, the J gene TRBJ2-5; D is ambiguous. The CDR3 is made up of 19 amino acids. V was pared by 1 base and J by 1 base, with 22 bases between. The CDR3 DNA is TGTGCCAGCAGTTTAGGTTTTGGTCAGCTCTACGTCTTCCAAGAGACCCAGTACTTC. Protein sequence: CASSLGFGQLYVFQETQYF.

This clonotype was recorded a few times. The rearrangement links TRBV19 to TRBJ2-4; D might be TRBD1 or TRBD2, each matching 5 bases. CDR1 LNHDA and CDR2 SQIVND come from the germline V gene (reference sequence). This CDR3 spans 13 amino acids. Trimming shortened V by 3 bases and J by 6 bases, and 9 bases separated the two germline ends. The CDR3 sequence: CASSIGGGNIQYF. In DNA form, the CDR3 reads TGTGCCAGTAGTATCGGTGGGGGAAACATTCAGTACTTC.

This clonotype turned up a few times. The chain has TRBV11-2 and TRBJ2-3, with 10 nucleotides matching TRBD2. CDR3 length equals 18 residues. Trimming took 5 bases from V and 1 from J; bases not matched to a gene: 12. Germline values: CDR1 SGHAT, CDR2 FQNNGV. The CDR3 region has the DNA TGTGCCAGCAGCACCCAGGGAACTAGCGGGATTCGCACAGATACGCAGTATTTT. This encodes CASSTQGTSGIRTDTQYF.

This clonotype was counted ten times or more. The V gene is TRBV12-3 or TRBV12-4, the J gene TRBJ2-7; D unclear. CDR3 length equals 13 residues. The V end was cut by 6 bases, the J end by 2 bases, with 11 bases between. The CDR3 DNA reads as TGTGCCAGCAGCCCCACTGCGCCCTACGAGCAGTACTTC. Translating it yields CASSPTAPYEQYF.

Ten or more counts support this clonotype. This chain uses TRBV25-1 with TRBJ2-7; TRBD1 matches 12 bases. The CDR3 consists of 14 residues. V gave up 5 bases and J gave up 12 bases; unmatched junction bases: 11. Germline assignment: CDR1 MGHDK and CDR2 SYGVNS. The CDR3, as DNA: TGTGCCAGCAGTCTAACGGGACAGGGGGCTCAGAGGTACTTC. Residues: CASSLTGQGAQRYF.

J is TRBJ2-1 and V is TRBV6-2 or TRBV6-3; D call uncertain. The V gene's germline CDR1 is MNHEY and CDR2 SVGEGT. Trimming took 6 bases from V and 5 from J, leaving 20 bases between them. The CDR3 length is 16 residues. CDR3 sequence (DNA): TGTGCCAGCAGGACAACGGACCCCACGCGAAACAATGAGCAGTTCTTC. Residues: CASRTTDPTRNNEQFF.

This clonotype showed up just a few times. The CDR3 spells CASSSTTGGGGYEQYF. CDR3 bases: TGTGCCAGCAGCTCTACCACAGGGGGCGGCGGGTACGAGCAGTACTTC. V gene TRBV7-6 combines with J gene TRBJ2-7; the match to TRBD1 covers 9 bases. Germline loops: CDR1 SGHVS, CDR2 FNYEAQ. The CDR3 is made up of 16 amino acids. The ends lost 4 bases at V and 4 bases at J; junction bases unmatched: 11.

Many counts were recorded for this clonotype. The gene calls are TRBV9 and TRBJ2-3; a weak D match, TRBD2 (5 bases). The ends were cut back, 4 bases at V and 5 bases at J, with 8 bases in the middle. This CDR3 is built from 12 residues. Looked up from germline, CDR1 is SGDLS and CDR2 is YYNGEE. The CDR3 region is CASSRGEDTQYF. CDR3 nucleotides: TGTGCCAGCAGCCGGGGAGAAGATACGCAGTATTTT.

The rearrangement links TRBV5-5 to TRBJ2-5; 10 bases align to TRBD2. With 2 bases clipped from V and 5 bases from J, the junction kept 6 bases outside the gene matches. Germline values: CDR1 SGHKS, CDR2 YYEKEE (reference sequence). The CDR3 sequence is 15 residues long. The CDR3 bases are TGTGCCAGCAGCTTCCTAGCGGGAGACGGGGAGACCCAGTACTTC. This gives the protein CASSFLAGDGETQYF.

This clonotype was seen only a few times. The gene calls are TRBV9 and TRBJ2-7, with D possibly being TRBD2 (5 bases). Germline V gene data show CDR1 as SGDLS and CDR2 as YYNGEE. This CDR3 has 15 amino acids. Trimming pared 0 bases from V and 2 bases from J, leaving 12 bases between. The CDR3 DNA sequence: TGTGCCAGCAGCGTAGCTACGGGAAGCACCTACGAGCAGTACTTC. Its translation is CASSVATGSTYEQYF.

Concerning this clonotype itself: This may arise from a read error, as a much more abundant clone is one base away. The CDR3 sequence is CASSFGLADFYERYF. For the CDR3, the DNA is TGCGCCAGCAGCTTCGGGCTAGCGGACTTCTACGAGCGGTACTTC. The rearrangement links TRBV5-1 to TRBJ2-7, with 7 bases that match TRBD2. The CDR3 covers 15 residues. Germline loops: CDR1 SGHRS, CDR2 YFSETQ.

V is TRBV15 and J is TRBJ2-1; 9 nucleotides align to TRBD1. The V gene end was trimmed by 6 bases and the J gene end by 5 bases; junction bases not matched to a gene: 11. Per the germline V gene, CDR1 is LNHNV and CDR2 is YYDKDF (reference sequence). CDR3 size: 16 residues. CDR3 amino acids: CATSTGGPRIDNEQFF. The CDR3 DNA is TGTGCCACCAGTACAGGGGGCCCCCGGATAGACAATGAGCAGTTCTTC.

There are many counts of this clonotype. The rearrangement joins TRBV6-5 to TRBJ2-7, with TRBD2 identical over 12 bases. The CDR3 loop spans 15 amino acids. Unmatched junction bases numbered 2, after V lost 5 bases and J lost 0 bases. From germline, CDR1 is MNHEY and CDR2 SVGAGI. For the CDR3, the DNA is TGTGCCAGCAGTCCGACTAGCGGGAGCTCCTACGAGCAGTACTTC. It is translated as CASSPTSGSSYEQYF.

This clonotype appeared many times. The rearrangement uses TRBV6-2 or TRBV6-3 and TRBJ1-1; D is uncertain. The CDR3 is 11 amino acids. Looked up from germline, CDR1 is MNHEY and CDR2 is SVGEGT. V was shortened by 7 bases and J by 11 bases, with 14 bases between the two germline ends. The chain's CDR3 is CASTTAGRAFF. Here the CDR3 DNA reads TGTGCCAGCACCACGGCAGGCCGGGCTTTCTTT.

The chain is built from TRBV7-9 and TRBJ2-7, with TRBD2 as a possible D gene (5 bases). V was shortened by 6 bases and J by 6 bases, with 12 bases between the two germline ends. Per the germline V gene, CDR1 is SEHNR and CDR2 is FQNEAQ (reference sequence). The CDR3 is 12 amino acids. CDR3 region: CASSYSAGEQYF. DNA of the CDR3: TGTGCCAGCAGTTATTCGGCGGGCGAGCAGTACTTC.

The chain combines TRBV30 with TRBJ2-3, with TRBD2 matching over 15 bases. This CDR3 region has 15 residues. Germline trimming cut 5 bases from V and 5 bases from J; bases unmatched to any gene: 5. Germline V CDR1 and CDR2: GTSNPN, SVGIG (reference sequence). In DNA form, the CDR3 reads TGTGCCTGGGGGGGACTAGCGGGAGGTCTAGATACGCAGTATTTT. Translating gives CAWGGLAGGLDTQYF.

This clonotype showed up many times. The chain employs TRBV12-3 or TRBV12-4 and TRBJ2-2, with 9 nucleotides matching TRBD1. This CDR3 has 16 amino acids. The V gene end was trimmed by 6 bases and the J gene end by 4 bases; junction bases not matched to a gene: 9. The CDR3 region has the DNA TGTGCCAGCAGAAACCGGGACAGGGAAACCACCGGGGAGCTGTTTTTT. Protein sequence: CASRNRDRETTGELFF.

This clonotype was observed at least ten times. CDR3: CASSQAASGRASRETQYF. The CDR3 DNA follows: TGTGCCAGCAGCCAAGCCGCTAGCGGGAGGGCGTCGAGGGAGACCCAGTACTTC. The rearrangement links TRBV4-2 to TRBJ2-5; 12 nucleotides match TRBD2. This CDR3 contains 18 residues. Germline assignment: CDR1 LGHNA and CDR2 YNFKEQ. The J segment lost 5 bases and the V segment lost 1 base, leaving 11 bases of the junction unmatched.

The V gene is TRBV4-2, the J gene TRBJ2-7; 8 positions match TRBD2. This CDR3 is built from 14 residues. Germline values: CDR1 LGHNA, CDR2 YNFKEQ. Trimming at V came to 4 bases and at J to 2 bases, leaving 4 bases not matched to a gene. CDR3 DNA sequence: TGTGCCAGCAGCCCCGGGACTAGTCCCTACGAGCAGTACTTC. Translated: CASSPGTSPYEQYF.

This clonotype was detected only a few times. The chain combines TRBV20-1 with TRBJ2-7; 8 nucleotides align to TRBD2. Germline lookup yields CDR1 DFQATT and CDR2 SNEGSKA (reference sequence). CDR3 length: 15 amino acids. V lost 0 bases to trimming and J lost 8 bases; unmatched junction nucleotides: 12. The CDR3 loop is CSARDKGLVIVKQYF. CDR3 DNA: TGCAGTGCTAGAGATAAGGGACTAGTCATCGTCAAGCAGTACTTC.

The chain couples TRBV15 to TRBJ2-7; D call uncertain. This CDR3 spans 13 amino acids. The germline V and J ends were trimmed by 0 bases and 7 bases, with 10 bases remaining between them. Per the germline V gene, CDR1 is LNHNV and CDR2 is YYDKDF (reference sequence). For the CDR3, the DNA is TGTGCCACCAGCAGAGATCTGTGGCTTGAGCAGTACTTC. Translation gives CATSRDLWLEQYF.